These T cell receptor beta chains were read from a single sample in a study of control samples from healthy donors and cancer patients. Profiling relied on immunoSEQ multiplex PCR, and the TCRdb table lists in-frame clones only, not all of them. Here the sample spans 400,000 to 500,000 clones, around nine tenths being singletons. Material: PBMCs. All receptors derive from a middle-aged man with head and neck cancer. Both conserved end residues are part of each CDR3. A D gene is named only where the DNA matches it firmly.

v_gene	d_gene	j_gene	CDR3nt	CDR3aa
TRBV27	TRBD2	TRBJ2-5	TGTGCCAGCAGTTTAAGATGGGGGGGGACCCAGTACTTC	CASSLRWGGTQYF
TRBV7-9	.	TRBJ2-5	TGTGCCAGCAGCTTAGTACTAGAGGAGGAGACCCAGTACTTC	CASSLVLEEETQYF
TRBV7-2	.	TRBJ1-5	TGTGCCAGCAGCAAGGACAGAGGCAACCAGCCCCAGCATTTT	CASSKDRGNQPQHF
TRBV11-3	TRBD1	TRBJ1-6	TGTGCCAGCAGCTCAGGACAGGAGAATTCACCCCTCCACTTT	CASSSGQENSPLHF
TRBV30	.	TRBJ1-1	TGTGCCTGGACCTACGGGACGGACGCTGAAGCTTTCTTT	CAWTYGTDAEAFF
TRBV14	.	TRBJ2-7	TGTGCCAGCAGCCAAGGTCGGCCGGAGCAGTACTTC	CASSQGRPEQYF
TRBV6-6	TRBD2	TRBJ2-1	TGTGCCAGCAGTTACGGTGCGGGAGGGCGAAATGAGCAGTTCTTC	CASSYGAGGRNEQFF
TRBV19	.	TRBJ1-6	TGTGCCAGTAGTATAGTGGGTTCGGAATCACCCCTCCACTTT	CASSIVGSESPLHF
TRBV6-1	.	TRBJ2-4	TGTGCCAGCAGTGAACGCCCACTAGTGGCCAAAAACATTCAGTACTTC	CASSERPLVAKNIQYF
TRBV6-5	TRBD1	TRBJ1-2	TGTGCCAGCAGCCCAGGACAGGGCCGTACCTATGGCTACACCTTC	CASSPGQGRTYGYTF
TRBV12-3/TRBV12-4	.	TRBJ2-4	TGTGCCAGCAGCCCCCCCAAAAACATTCAGTACTTC	CASSPPKNIQYF
TRBV3-1/TRBV3-2	.	TRBJ1-3	TGTGCCAGCAGCCAAGCTGGAGGCTCTGGAAACACCATATATTTT	CASSQAGGSGNTIYF
TRBV5-1	TRBD1	TRBJ2-7	TGCGCCAGCAGCTTTCCGGGACAGGGTAAGGGGGAGCAGTACTTC	CASSFPGQGKGEQYF
TRBV27	.	TRBJ1-6	TGTGCCAGCAGCCCACCCCCGATTAATTCACCCCTCCACTTT	CASSPPPINSPLHF